This section outlines one T cell receptor (beta chain) sequence together with its context. This record belongs to a study of control samples from healthy donors and cancer patients. Data came from immunoSEQ multiplex PCR; TCRdb stores just in-frame clones and leaves some out. The table shows over 85,000 clones, with approximately 95% occurring only once. V lost 4 bases and J lost 0, with 15 bases in between. This CDR3 has 16 residues. CDR1 is SEHNR and CDR2 is FQNEAQ in the germline V gene (reference sequence). The chain is built from TRBV7-9 and TRBJ1-1; maybe TRBD1 (6 bases). The receptor was derived from a woman aged 25 to 39 in good health. The sequenced material came from blood. CDR3 sequence: CASSSTGTSMNTEAFF. For the CDR3, the DNA is TGTGCCAGCAGCTCAACAGGGACATCCATGAACACTGAAGCTTTCTTT.